This T cell receptor (beta chain) was documented in a study of Ad26.COV2.S vaccination and SARS-CoV-2 variants. Background on the study: Ad26.COV2.S, an intramuscular injection, was given once or twice 56 days apart.

Remarks on this clone: Its antigen is still unknown.

Treatment specified: about 20 received Ad26.COV2.S at low or high dose, single or two shots; roughly 5 received placebo; per-sample allocation not given. Following the first vaccine or placebo injection, samples were taken on day 63. Recruitment in Boston yielded a donor of adult age, 18-55 years. General study points: From the TCR breadth and depth analyses, total T cell responses may have been underestimated.

TCRdb's copy holds only in-frame clones and misses some; the assay was immunoSEQ multiplex PCR. The sample consists of about 680,000 clones, 89% of them appearing once. Germline CDR1 reads SGHVS; CDR2 reads FQNEAQ. The V gene lost 2 bases and the J gene lost 7 bases, with 27 bases spanning the gap. The CDR3 consists of 19 residues. The chain is built from TRBV7-8 and TRBJ2-1; D perhaps matches TRBD2 (6 bases). Specimen: peripheral blood, collected in a trial of Ad26.COV2.S vaccine versus placebo. The TCR comes from a person aged 18-65 years who received the Ad26.COV2.S COVID-19 vaccine or a placebo. In DNA, the CDR3 is TGTGCCAGCAGCTTACTTGGGAGGAGGGTCTCCGATATCCCGAATGAGCAGTTCTTC. This translates into CASSLLGRRVSDIPNEQFF.